What follows is one TCR beta chain and its context. Its specificity is not known. A sample-barcoded 5' primer and a J-beta primer mix were used in a second PCR of about 6 to 12 cycles. A 12-random-nucleotide template-switch adaptor tagged each cDNA molecule. TCRdb re-called the 5' RACE reads with MiXCR, one entry per CDR3 protein. Among about 1.6 million distinct CDR3 sequences listed, 30% to 40% were seen once. This specimen belongs to a study of blood T cells in healthy people across ages. Overall study: About one barcoded TCR beta cDNA was captured per two T cells.

Germline V lookup: CDR1 MNHEY, CDR2 SVGAGI. The CDR3 has 15 amino acids. Deletions cut 6 bases from V and 6 bases from J, with 20 bases between. Study outcomes and limitations: PBMC samples, being unsorted, prevented any conclusive comparison of naive and antigen-experienced cells.

Per sample, extraction of total RNA gave at least 5 micrograms in every case. What was sequenced was blood. The receptor's source is a woman aged 25 to 39 in good health. The rearrangement links TRBV6-5 to TRBJ1-2; possible D gene TRBD1, 5 bases. The CDR3 loop is CASSPTSAGQNGYTF. The CDR3, as DNA: TGTGCCAGCAGCCCAACCTCCGCAGGGCAGAATGGCTACACCTTC.